The rows below give T cell receptor beta chains drawn from one sample of a study of blood T cell repertoires in COVID-19. Clones were read by immunoSEQ multiplex PCR, and TCRdb kept only the in-frame ones, dropping some. The sample holds fewer than 300,000 clones; less than 85% are singletons and the top ten take 3.1%. What was sequenced was peripheral blood. The receptors shown here come from a woman aged 18-29 years with acute or convalescent COVID-19. Each CDR3 is given with its conserved first and last residue. D genes are given only for firm matches. Expanded clones are given a class, and other clones once, few, many or no size at all.

D gene,clone size,J gene,V gene,CDR3 DNA,CDR3 protein
TRBD2,.,TRBJ2-7,TRBV5-1,TGCGCCAGCAGCTTGGCCGCGGGACTAGCGGGGTCCTACGAGCAGTACTTC,CASSLAAGLAGSYEQYF
TRBD2,few,TRBJ2-1,TRBV12-5,TGTGCTAGTGGTGTCGGGTCTAGCGGGAGTTCTGAGCAGTTCTTC,CASGVGSSGSSEQFF
TRBD2,.,TRBJ2-1,TRBV29-1,TGCAGCGTTGTGTCTAGCGGATACAATGAGCAGTTCTTC,CSVVSSGYNEQFF
.,.,TRBJ2-1,TRBV20-1,TGCAGTGCTAGGTCGGAGTATGAGCAGTTCTTC,CSARSEYEQFF
TRBD1,.,TRBJ1-1,TRBV30,TGTGCCTGGAGTACCAGGGACAGGGCGGACACTGAAGCTTTCTTT,CAWSTRDRADTEAFF
.,.,TRBJ1-1,TRBV5-1,TGCGCCAGCAGCGACTTCAGGGGCGTGAACACTGAAGCTTTCTTT,CASSDFRGVNTEAFF
.,.,TRBJ2-1,TRBV7-2,TGTGCCAGCAGCTTCGGTGGGAGGAACAATGAGCAGTTCTTC,CASSFGGRNNEQFF
TRBD2,.,TRBJ2-7,TRBV10-2,TGCGCCAGCAGTGGGACTAGCGGGTACCACGAGCAGTACTTC,CASSGTSGYHEQYF
TRBD1,.,TRBJ2-2,TRBV29-1,TGCAGCGTGGACAGGGGGAATGGCGGGGAGCTGTTTTTT,CSVDRGNGGELFF
TRBD1,.,TRBJ1-1,TRBV3-1/TRBV3-2,TGTGCCAGCAGTGCATACGACAGGGGAACTGAAGCTTTCTTT,CASSAYDRGTEAFF
TRBD2,.,TRBJ2-1,TRBV7-2,TGTGCCAGCAGCTCACTAGCGGGAGGATCGGGTGAGCAGTTCTTC,CASSSLAGGSGEQFF